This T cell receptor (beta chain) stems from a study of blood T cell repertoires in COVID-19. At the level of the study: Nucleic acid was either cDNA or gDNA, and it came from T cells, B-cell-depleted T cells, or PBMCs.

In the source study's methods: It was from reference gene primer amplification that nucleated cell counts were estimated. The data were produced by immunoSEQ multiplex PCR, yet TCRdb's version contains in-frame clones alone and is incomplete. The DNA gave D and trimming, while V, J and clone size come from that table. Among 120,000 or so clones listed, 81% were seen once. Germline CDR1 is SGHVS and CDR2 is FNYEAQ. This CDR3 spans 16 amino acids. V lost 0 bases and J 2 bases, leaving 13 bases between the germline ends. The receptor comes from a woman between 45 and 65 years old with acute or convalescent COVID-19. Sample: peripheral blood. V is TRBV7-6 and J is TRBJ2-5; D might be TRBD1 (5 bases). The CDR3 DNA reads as TGTGCCAGCAGCTTAGCTGCCGTGGCAGGGCAAGAGACCCAGTACTTC. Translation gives CASSLAAVAGQETQYF.